This TCR beta chain comes out of a study of cytomegalovirus exposure and HLA in healthy donors. Each donor was healthy, and each was a bone marrow donor. This clone occurred a few times. With 60 Vbeta and 13 Jbeta primers, the PCR was carried out. Sequencing was performed with immunoSEQ multiplex PCR; in TCRdb, only in-frame clones are kept and a portion is missing. Of around 150,000 clones listed, more than 70% were seen once; the top ten hold less than 1.1%. Germline V CDR1 and CDR2: LGHNA, YSLEER. The CDR3 sequence is 15 residues long. Trimming shortened V by 0 bases and J by 10 bases, and 13 bases separated the two germline ends.

Material for sequencing was PBMCs. J is TRBJ1-6 and V is TRBV4-3, with a tentative D call TRBD1 (5 bases). This clonotype originated in a male donor in good health and CMV-seronegative. CDR3 region: CASSQDGAEGSPLHF. CDR3 in DNA: TGCGCCAGCAGCCAAGACGGGGCGGAGGGCTCACCCCTCCACTTT.